The 15 T cell receptor beta chains listed next were all sequenced from one sample in a study of cytomegalovirus exposure and HLA in healthy donors. This table comes from immunoSEQ multiplex PCR, and its TCRdb copy is limited to in-frame clones, with some not included. The sample records about 250,000 clones, roughly 90% being singletons. Sequenced: PBMCs. These receptors came from a man younger than 35 in good health and CMV-seropositive.

The chain uses TRBV28 and TRBJ2-3, with D possibly called TRBD1 or TRBD2 (7 bases each). Trimming shortened V by 8 bases and J by 4 bases, and 19 bases separated the two germline ends. CDR3 length: 15 amino acids. CDR1 and CDR2 from the germline V gene are MDHEN and SYDVKM. The CDR3 nucleotides are TGTGCCAGCCCTCCAGGGGGGGTTTTCGCAGATACGCAGTATTTT. Its translation is CASPPGGVFADTQYF.

The rearrangement uses TRBV9 and TRBJ2-7, with 7 nucleotides matching TRBD2. The V gene end was trimmed by 0 bases and the J gene end by 6 bases; junction bases not matched to a gene: 6. CDR3 length: 14 residues. Germline V CDR1 and CDR2: SGDLS, YYNGEE. The CDR3 spells CASSVDGGDGEQYF. The CDR3 DNA sequence: TGTGCCAGCAGCGTAGATGGGGGGGACGGCGAGCAGTACTTC. Full variable domain (remainder filled in from reference TRBV9 and TRBJ2-7): DSGVTQTPKHLITATGQRVTLRCSPRSGDLSVYWYQQSLDQGLQFLIQYYNGEERAKGNILERFSAQQFPDLHSELNLSSLELGDSALYFCASSVDGGDGEQYFGPGTRLTVT.

The V and J genes are TRBV5-1 and TRBJ2-3, with no clear D. There are 15 residues in the CDR3. CDR1 and CDR2 (germline): SGHRS, YFSETQ. V was shortened by 4 bases and J by 0 bases, with 12 bases between the two germline ends. The CDR3 sequence: CASSRSRTSTDTQYF. CDR3 DNA sequence: TGCGCCAGCAGCAGGAGTAGAACTAGCACAGATACGCAGTATTTT.

V usage is TRBV12-5 and J usage is TRBJ2-3, with D possibly being TRBD2 (5 bases). Trimming pared 0 bases from V and 4 bases from J, leaving 20 bases between. Germline V CDR1 and CDR2: LGHNT, FRNRAP. The CDR3 runs to 18 residues. For the CDR3, the DNA is TGTGCTAGTGGTTTGGTTAGAGACGGGGAGATAACCTCAGATACGCAGTATTTT. This encodes CASGLVRDGEITSDTQYF. The variable domain in full, with the rest retrieved from reference TRBV12-5 and TRBJ2-3, is DARVTQTPRHKVTEMGQEVTMRCQPILGHNTVFWYRQTMMQGLELLAYFRNRAPLDDSGMPKDRFSAEMPDATLATLKIQPSEPRDSAVYFCASGLVRDGEITSDTQYFGPGTRLTVL.

This clone was detected only a few times. The J gene is TRBJ1-2, the V gene TRBV5-1; 8 bases align to TRBD1. Trimming removed 3 bases from V and 5 bases from J; junction bases left unmatched: 3. Germline V gene sequence: CDR1 SGHRS, CDR2 YFSETQ. The CDR3 runs 13 residues. The CDR3 protein is CASSSQGEYGYTF. CDR3 bases: TGCGCCAGCAGCTCACAGGGGGAATATGGCTACACCTTC.

The rearrangement links TRBV28 to TRBJ2-2, with D possibly matching TRBD2 (5 bases). V dropped 1 base and J dropped 5 bases, with 11 bases sitting between them. The CDR3 runs 15 residues. The germline gives CDR1 MDHEN, CDR2 SYDVKM. CDR3 region: CASSLYEGGTGELFF. The CDR3 bases are TGTGCCAGCAGTTTATACGAGGGCGGAACCGGGGAGCTGTTTTTT. Full variable domain (outside the CDR3, taken from reference TRBV28 and TRBJ2-2): DVKVTQSSRYLVKRTGEKVFLECVQDMDHENMFWYRQDPGLGLRLIYFSYDVKMKEKGDIPEGYSVSREKKERFSLILESASTNQTSMYLCASSLYEGGTGELFFGEGSRLTVL.

This clone was seen once. This chain joins TRBV2 and TRBJ1-1; the D gene is possibly TRBD1 (5 bases). Germline V gene lookup returns CDR1 SNHLY and CDR2 FYNNEI. The CDR3 covers 12 residues. Trimming took off 7 bases at V and 5 bases at J, with 11 bases between the two ends. The CDR3: CASKRGLTEAFF. In DNA, the CDR3 is TGTGCCAGCAAAAGGGGTTTAACTGAAGCTTTCTTT. The variable domain in full, completed from reference TRBV2 and TRBJ1-1, reads EPEVTQTPSHQVTQMGQEVILRCVPISNHLYFYWYRQILGQKVEFLVSFYNNEISEKSEIFDDQFSVERPDGSNFTLKIRSTKLEDSAMYFCASKRGLTEAFFGQGTRLTVV.

The CDR3 sequence: CAISESGGHHGGYTF. CDR3 DNA sequence: TGTGCCATCAGTGAGTCAGGGGGACATCACGGTGGCTACACCTTC. This rearrangement joins TRBV10-3 to TRBJ1-2; TRBD1 might be the D (6 bases). The V and J ends lost 0 bases and 7 bases respectively, with 15 bases between them. This CDR3 has 15 residues. The germline V gene encodes CDR1 ENHRY and CDR2 SYGVKD.

The V gene is TRBV4-2, the J gene TRBJ2-2; the D is unclear. CDR3 size: 13 residues. V was pared by 0 bases and J by 10 bases, with 9 bases between. Germline values: CDR1 LGHNA, CDR2 YNFKEQ. The CDR3 spells CASSQEGYSELFF. DNA for the CDR3: TGTGCCAGCAGCCAAGAGGGCTACTCGGAGCTGTTTTTT.

J is TRBJ1-1 and V is TRBV29-1; no firm D call. There are 13 residues in the CDR3. V was pared by 1 base and J by 3 bases, with 9 bases between. The germline V gene encodes CDR1 SQVTM and CDR2 ANQGSEA. CDR3 region: CSVEVKRYTEAFF. The CDR3, as DNA: TGCAGCGTTGAAGTAAAGAGGTACACTGAAGCTTTCTTT.

This chain connects TRBV9 to TRBJ1-1; 10 bases agree with TRBD1. From germline, CDR1 is SGDLS and CDR2 YYNGEE. J was trimmed by 4 bases and V by 4 bases; bases with no gene match: 19. This CDR3 has 19 amino acids. CDR3 DNA: TGTGCCAGCAGCCGAACGACAGGGGGCACTGGAACGATGGGCACTGAAGCTTTCTTT. Its protein is CASSRTTGGTGTMGTEAFF.

The J gene is TRBJ2-7, the V gene TRBV4-3; 8 positions agree with TRBD2. The germline gives CDR1 LGHNA, CDR2 YSLEER. The CDR3 sequence is 16 residues long. V lost 0 bases, J lost 6 bases, and 10 bases stayed unmatched. CDR3 sequence: CASSQDLGRAISEQYF. The CDR3 coding sequence is TGCGCCAGCAGCCAAGATCTCGGGAGGGCTATATCCGAGCAGTACTTC.

This chain uses TRBV5-1 with TRBJ2-7; 7 bases agree with TRBD2. Looked up from germline, CDR1 is SGHRS and CDR2 is YFSETQ. With 5 bases clipped from V and 2 bases from J, the junction kept 7 bases outside the gene matches. CDR3 length: 14 residues. The CDR3 coding sequence is TGCGCCAGCAGTGGGACCGGGACTACCTACGAGCAGTACTTC. This encodes CASSGTGTTYEQYF.

The chain has TRBV9 and TRBJ2-1; 14 bases align to TRBD2. This CDR3 is 17 amino acids long. J gave up 4 bases and V 3 bases, and 6 bases lay outside the gene matches. Germline V lookup: CDR1 SGDLS, CDR2 YYNGEE. In DNA, the CDR3 is TGTGCCAGCAGCGCCGGACTAGCGGGAGGCCCTTACAATGAGCAGTTCTTC. This gives the protein CASSAGLAGGPYNEQFF.

The chain recombines TRBV7-9 with TRBJ2-5; D gene ambiguous. The CDR3 is 14 residues long. Trimming left V 1 base short and J 4 bases short, with 10 bases between. Germline loops: CDR1 SEHNR, CDR2 FQNEAQ (reference sequence). CDR3 bases: TGTGCCAGCAGCTTAGGGGGTGGCGGAGAGACCCAGTACTTC. It yields the protein CASSLGGGGETQYF.